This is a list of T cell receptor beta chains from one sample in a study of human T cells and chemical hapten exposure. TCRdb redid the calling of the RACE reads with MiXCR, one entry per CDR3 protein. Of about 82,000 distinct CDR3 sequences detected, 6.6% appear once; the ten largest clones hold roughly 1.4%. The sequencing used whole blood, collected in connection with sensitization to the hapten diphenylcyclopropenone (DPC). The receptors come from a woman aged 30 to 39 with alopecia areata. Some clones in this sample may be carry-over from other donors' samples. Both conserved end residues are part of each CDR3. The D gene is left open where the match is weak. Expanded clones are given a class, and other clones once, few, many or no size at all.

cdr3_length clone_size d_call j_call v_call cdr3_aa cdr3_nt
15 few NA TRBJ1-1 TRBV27 CASSFNRGVNTEAFF TGTGCCAGCAGTTTTAATCGGGGGGTCAACACTGAAGCTTTCTTT
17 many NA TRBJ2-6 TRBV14 CASSPPYISSGANVLTF TGTGCCAGCAGCCCACCCTACATCAGCTCTGGGGCCAACGTCCTGACTTTC
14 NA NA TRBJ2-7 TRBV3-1 CASSQRRGCGEQYF TGTGCCAGCAGCCAAAGAAGAGGTTGTGGCGAGCAGTACTTC
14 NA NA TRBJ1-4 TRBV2 CASGDGATNEKLFF TGTGCCAGCGGAGACGGGGCAACTAATGAAAAACTGTTTTTT
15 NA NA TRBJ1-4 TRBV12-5 CASAPPSATNEKLFF TGTGCTAGTGCCCCACCCAGCGCAACTAATGAAAAACTGTTTTTT
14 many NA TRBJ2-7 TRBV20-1 CSAIGGGANYEQYF TGCAGTGCTATCGGAGGTGGGGCCAACTACGAGCAGTACTTC
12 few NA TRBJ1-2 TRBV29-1 CSVDKALYGYTF TGCAGCGTTGATAAAGCCCTCTATGGCTACACCTTC
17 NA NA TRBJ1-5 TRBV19 CASSSNVAGTSNQPQHF TGTGCCAGTAGTAGCAACGTGGCTGGGACAAGCAATCAGCCCCAGCATTTT
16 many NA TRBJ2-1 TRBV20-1 CSARDGGGVQGNEQFF TGCAGTGCTAGAGATGGAGGGGGCGTTCAGGGCAATGAGCAGTTCTTC
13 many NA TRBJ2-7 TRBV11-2 CASSLLTYYEQYF TGTGCCAGCAGCTTATTGACCTACTACGAGCAGTACTTC
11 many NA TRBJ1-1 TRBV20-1 CSQGGLKGAFF TGCAGTCAAGGGGGGTTGAAAGGTGCTTTCTTT
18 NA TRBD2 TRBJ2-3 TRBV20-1 CSARAWERGGWGTDTQYF TGCAGTGCTAGAGCTTGGGAGCGGGGGGGCTGGGGCACAGATACGCAGTATTTT
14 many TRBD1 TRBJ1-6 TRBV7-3 CASSLGTANSPLHF TGTGCCAGCAGCTTAGGGACAGCAAATTCACCCCTCCACTTT
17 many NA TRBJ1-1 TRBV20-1 CSAINRAGAPWNTEAFF TGCAGTGCTATAAATCGGGCAGGGGCCCCTTGGAACACTGAAGCTTTCTTT
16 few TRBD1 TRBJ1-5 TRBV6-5 CASSQRTGTANQPQHF TGTGCCAGCAGCCAGAGGACAGGGACCGCCAATCAGCCCCAGCATTTT
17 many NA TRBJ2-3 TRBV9 CASSRRGHFPVTDTQYF TGTGCCAGCAGTCGAAGAGGTCACTTTCCCGTCACAGATACGCAGTATTTT
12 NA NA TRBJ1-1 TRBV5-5 CASSLGGPQAFF TGTGCCAGCAGCTTGGGGGGGCCTCAAGCTTTCTTT
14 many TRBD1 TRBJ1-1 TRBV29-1 CSVGNRGMNTEAFF TGCAGCGTCGGAAACAGGGGGATGAACACTGAAGCTTTCTTT
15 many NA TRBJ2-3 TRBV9 CASSVATTYTDTQYF TGTGCCAGCAGCGTAGCTACGACGTACACAGATACGCAGTATTTT
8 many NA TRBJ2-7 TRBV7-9 CASSPLGF TGTGCCAGCAGCCCTCTAGGGTTC
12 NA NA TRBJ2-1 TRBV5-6 CASSLGDNEQFF TGTGCCAGCAGCTTGGGGGACAATGAGCAGTTCTTC
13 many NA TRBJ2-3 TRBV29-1 CSVAIGLMNTQYF TGCAGCGTCGCAATCGGGCTTATGAATACGCAGTATTTT
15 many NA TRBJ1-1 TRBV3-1 CASSQVGTVLRGAFF TGTGCCAGCAGCCAAGTTGGAACCGTCTTAAGGGGAGCTTTCTTT
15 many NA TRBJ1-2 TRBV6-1 CASSEGRMGGYGYTF TGTGCCAGCAGTGAGGGGAGGATGGGGGGATATGGCTACACCTTC
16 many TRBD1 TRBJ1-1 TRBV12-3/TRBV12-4 CASSLATLTGGTEAFF TGTGCCAGCAGTTTAGCAACCTTGACAGGGGGCACTGAAGCTTTCTTT
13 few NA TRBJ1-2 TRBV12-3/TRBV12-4 CASSRAGSGGYTF TGTGCCAGCAGCCGAGCCGGTAGCGGGGGCTACACCTTC
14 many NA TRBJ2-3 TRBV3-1 CASSQEGDPDTQYF TGTGCCAGCAGCCAAGAGGGGGACCCAGATACGCAGTATTTT
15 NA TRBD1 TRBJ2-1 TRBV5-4 CASSLGQGFGNEQFF TGTGCCAGCAGCTTGGGACAGGGGTTTGGAAATGAGCAGTTCTTC
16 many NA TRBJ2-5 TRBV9 CASSVGIAEGQETQYF TGTGCCAGCAGCGTAGGGATAGCGGAAGGCCAAGAGACCCAGTACTTC
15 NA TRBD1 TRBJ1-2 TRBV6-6 CASSTKRDRGSGYTF TGTGCCAGCAGTACTAAGAGGGACAGGGGAAGTGGCTACACCTTC
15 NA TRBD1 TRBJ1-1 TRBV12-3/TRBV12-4 CASSPRQGGNTEAFF TGTGCCAGCAGTCCCCGACAGGGAGGGAACACTGAAGCTTTCTTT
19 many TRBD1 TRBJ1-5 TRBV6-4 CASSARSRDRTNSNQPQHF TGTGCCAGCAGTGCCAGATCTCGGGACAGAACGAATAGCAATCAGCCCCAGCATTTT
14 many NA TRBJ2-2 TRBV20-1 CSATGTLNTGELFF TGCAGTGCAACCGGGACACTTAACACCGGGGAGCTGTTTTTT
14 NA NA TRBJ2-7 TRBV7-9 CASSLDAAEYEQYF TGTGCCAGCAGCTTAGATGCTGCGGAGTACGAGCAGTACTTC
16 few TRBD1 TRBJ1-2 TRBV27 CASSPELGRGLGGYTF TGTGCCAGCAGCCCTGAACTAGGCAGGGGGCTAGGGGGCTACACCTTC
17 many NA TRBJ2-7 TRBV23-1 CASSQSCRPFVPYEQYF TGCGCCAGCAGTCAATCGTGCAGACCCTTTGTACCCTACGAGCAGTACTTC
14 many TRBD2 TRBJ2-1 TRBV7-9 CASSFARTSGEQFF TGTGCCAGCAGCTTCGCCCGGACTAGTGGTGAGCAGTTCTTC
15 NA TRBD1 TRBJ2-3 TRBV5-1 CASSLGDRAEDTQYF TGCGCCAGCAGCTTGGGGGACAGGGCGGAAGATACGCAGTATTTT
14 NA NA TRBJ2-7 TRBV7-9 CASSSGEGIYEQYF TGTGCCAGCAGCTCAGGGGAGGGGATCTACGAGCAGTACTTC
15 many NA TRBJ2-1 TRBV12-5 CASGSRVGSYNEQFF TGTGCTAGTGGTTCAAGGGTTGGCTCCTACAATGAGCAGTTCTTC
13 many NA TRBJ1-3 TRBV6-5 CASTSNRENTIYF TGTGCCAGCACTTCAAACAGGGAGAACACCATATATTTT